This TCR beta chain came from a study of control samples from healthy donors and cancer patients. CDR1 is GTSNPN, CDR2 SVGIG, per germline (reference sequence). The ends lost 6 bases at V and 9 bases at J; junction bases unmatched: 12. The CDR3 has 14 amino acids. Some clones are missing from TCRdb's copy, which holds only in-frame ones; the method was immunoSEQ multiplex PCR. The profile covers under 200,000 clones, with 94% appearing a single time and 8.5% taken by the ten largest. This clonotype originated in a woman aged 40-49 years in good health. This chain connects TRBV30 to TRBJ2-1; TRBD2 matches at 9 bases. Sequencing was performed on blood. The CDR3 is CACNGGTSPREQFF. As DNA, the CDR3 is TGTGCCTGCAACGGCGGGACTAGCCCCCGTGAGCAGTTCTTC.